What follows is one T cell receptor beta chain and its context. The sample originates from a study of blood T cell repertoires in COVID-19. Study overall: There were acute and convalescent COVID-19 samples, and they came from the United States, Italy and Spain. The analysed material was cDNA or gDNA that came from T cells, B-cell-depleted T cells, or PBMCs.

Original processing methods: Amplification with reference gene primers provided the estimates of nucleated cell counts. The repertoire was sequenced with immunoSEQ multiplex PCR; TCRdb's copy has only in-frame clones and lacks some. V and J calls plus clone size are reproduced from that table; the DNA served to infer D and trimming. The sample carries about 240,000 clones, approximately 78% recorded once. Trimming stripped 7 bases from V and 0 bases from J, with 13 bases between. The CDR3 sequence is 15 residues long. CDR1 is MNHEY and CDR2 is SMNVEV in the germline V gene (reference sequence). The rearrangement joins TRBV27 to TRBJ1-5; D perhaps matches TRBD1 (6 bases). The sequencing input was peripheral blood. This clonotype was sampled from a woman between 55 and 75 years old with active or convalescent COVID-19. The CDR3 loop is CASKMDSVSNQPQHF. DNA for the CDR3: TGTGCCAGCAAAATGGACAGTGTTAGCAATCAGCCCCAGCATTTT.